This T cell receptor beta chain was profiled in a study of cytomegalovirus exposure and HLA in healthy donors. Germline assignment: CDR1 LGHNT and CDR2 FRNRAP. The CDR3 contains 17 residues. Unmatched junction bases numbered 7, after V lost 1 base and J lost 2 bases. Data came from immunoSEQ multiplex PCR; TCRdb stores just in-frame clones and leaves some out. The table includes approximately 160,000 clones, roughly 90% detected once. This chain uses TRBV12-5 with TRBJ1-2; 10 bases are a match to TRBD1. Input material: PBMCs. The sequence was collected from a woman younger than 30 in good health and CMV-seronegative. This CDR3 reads CASGLASGTGENYGYTF. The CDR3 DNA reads TGTGCTAGTGGTTTGGCCTCCGGGACAGGGGAAAACTATGGCTACACCTTC. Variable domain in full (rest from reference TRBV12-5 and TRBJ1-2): DARVTQTPRHKVTEMGQEVTMRCQPILGHNTVFWYRQTMMQGLELLAYFRNRAPLDDSGMPKDRFSAEMPDATLATLKIQPSEPRDSAVYFCASGLASGTGENYGYTFGSGTRLTVV.